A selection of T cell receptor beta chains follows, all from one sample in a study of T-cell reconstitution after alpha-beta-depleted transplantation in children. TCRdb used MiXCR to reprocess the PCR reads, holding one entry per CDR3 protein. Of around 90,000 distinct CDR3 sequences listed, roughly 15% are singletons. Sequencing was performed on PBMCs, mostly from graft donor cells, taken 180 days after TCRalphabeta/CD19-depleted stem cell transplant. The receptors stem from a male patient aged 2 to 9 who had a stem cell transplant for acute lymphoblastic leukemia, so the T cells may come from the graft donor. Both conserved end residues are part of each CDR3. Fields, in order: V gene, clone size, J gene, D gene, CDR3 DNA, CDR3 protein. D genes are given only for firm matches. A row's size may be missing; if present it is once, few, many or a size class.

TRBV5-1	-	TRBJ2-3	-	TGCGCCAGCAGCTTGGAGGGAGATACGCAGTATTTT	CASSLEGDTQYF
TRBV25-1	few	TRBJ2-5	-	TGTGCCAGCAGTGGGGGGCCGGGATCCTACCAAGAGACCCAGTACTTC	CASSGGPGSYQETQYF
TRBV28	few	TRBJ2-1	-	TGTGCCAGCACCTTAAGGTGGAATGAGCAGTTCTTC	CASTLRWNEQFF
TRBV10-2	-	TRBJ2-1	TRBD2	TGCGCCAGCAGTGACCTCCTATTGACTAGCGGGGGGGCCGGGGAGCAGTTCTTC	CASSDLLLTSGGAGEQFF
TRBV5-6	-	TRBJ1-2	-	TGTGCCAGCAGCTTGGTGGTCGGAAATAGCTATGGCTACACCTTC	CASSLVVGNSYGYTF
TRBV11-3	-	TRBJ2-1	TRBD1	TGTGCCAGCAGCTTAGAGGGGGACAGGGGGGATGAGCAGTTCTTC	CASSLEGDRGDEQFF
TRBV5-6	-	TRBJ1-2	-	TGTGCCAGCAGCTTGGTCGGGCGGGCAGACTATGGCTACACCTTC	CASSLVGRADYGYTF
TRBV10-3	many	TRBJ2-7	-	TGTGCCATCAGGACGGACAATTTTGGCGAGCAGTACTTC	CAIRTDNFGEQYF
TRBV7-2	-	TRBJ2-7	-	TGTGCCAGCAGCTTAGCCGGAGGGACCAGCTCCTACGAGCAGTACTTC	CASSLAGGTSSYEQYF
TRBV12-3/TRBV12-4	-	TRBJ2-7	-	TGTGCCAGCAGTTTGAACGAGCAGTACTTC	CASSLNEQYF
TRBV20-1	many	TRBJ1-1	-	TGCAGTGCTAGAGATATACCTGAAGCTTTCTTT	CSARDIPEAFF
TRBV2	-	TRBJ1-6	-	TGTGCCAGCAGTGAAGCAGGGGTTAATTCACCCCTCCACTTT	CASSEAGVNSPLHF
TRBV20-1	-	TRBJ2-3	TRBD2	TGCAGTGCTAGTCTTCGGGGGGGCACAGATACGCAGTATTTT	CSASLRGGTDTQYF
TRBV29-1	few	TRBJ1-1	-	TGCAGCGTTGGGGAAGGGGACACTGAAGCTTTCTTT	CSVGEGDTEAFF
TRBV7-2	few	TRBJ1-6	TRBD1	TGTGCCAGCAGCCTGCAGACAGGGGCGGATTCACCCCTCCACTTT	CASSLQTGADSPLHF
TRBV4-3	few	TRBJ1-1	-	TGCGCCAGCAGCCAAGTACGGGGTAGTAACACTGAAGCTTTCTTT	CASSQVRGSNTEAFF
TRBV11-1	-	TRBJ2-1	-	TGTGCCAGCAGCTTCGGCCACCGTGGGAATGAGCAGTTCTTC	CASSFGHRGNEQFF
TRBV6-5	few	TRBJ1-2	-	TGTGCCAGCAGTTACAAAGTCGACCCCCACTATGGCTACACCTTC	CASSYKVDPHYGYTF
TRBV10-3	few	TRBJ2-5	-	TGTGCCACGCTGTCCCCGGGAGAGACCCAGTACTTC	CATLSPGETQYF
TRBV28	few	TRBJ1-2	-	TGTGCCAGCAGCTCCGGGACTAAGAATGGCTACACCTTC	CASSSGTKNGYTF
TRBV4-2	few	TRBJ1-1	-	TGTGCCAGCAGCTTTCAGGGTGGGCCTGAAGCTTTCTTT	CASSFQGGPEAFF
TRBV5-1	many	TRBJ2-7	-	TGCGCCAGCAGCTTGGTTGATCTAAACTACGAGCAGTACTTC	CASSLVDLNYEQYF
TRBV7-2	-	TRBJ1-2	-	TGTGCCAGCAGCTTAGACACAGGGACCTTCTATGGCTACACCTTC	CASSLDTGTFYGYTF
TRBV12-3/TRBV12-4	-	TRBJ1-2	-	TGTGCCAGCAGTTTAGCGCCAGGGATGTCGGGCTACACCTTC	CASSLAPGMSGYTF
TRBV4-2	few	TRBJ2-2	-	TGTGCCAGCAGCCAAAAAATGGGCCTGAACACCGGGGAGCTGTTTTTT	CASSQKMGLNTGELFF
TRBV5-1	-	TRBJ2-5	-	TGCGCCAGCAGTGGGGGCGCGGGGCGAGAGACCCAGTACTTC	CASSGGAGRETQYF
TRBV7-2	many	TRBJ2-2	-	TGTGCCAGCAGCCGCACGGGTAGCTCGAACACCGGGGAGCTGTTTTTT	CASSRTGSSNTGELFF
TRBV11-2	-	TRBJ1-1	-	TGTGCCAGCAGCTTACGTGGGCAGGGAGCCCCAATGAACACTGAAGCTTTCTTT	CASSLRGQGAPMNTEAFF
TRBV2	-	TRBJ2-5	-	TGTGCCAGCAGTGTGTTGCGGGACAGAAAAGAGACCCAGTACTTC	CASSVLRDRKETQYF